Below are 8 T cell receptor beta chains sequenced from a single sample in a study of blood T cell repertoires in COVID-19. Libraries were prepared by immunoSEQ multiplex PCR; TCRdb keeps only in-frame clonotypes and omits some of them. The repertoire includes roughly 230,000 clones, 80% to 85% of them detected once, and around 25% sits in the top ten. The material sequenced was peripheral blood. The receptors shown here come from a man aged 40-50 years with acute or convalescent COVID-19.

This chain uses TRBV20-1 with TRBJ2-1; 7 bases map to TRBD2. CDR3 length: 15 residues. Unmatched junction bases numbered 5, after V lost 3 bases and J lost 0 bases. Germline values: CDR1 DFQATT, CDR2 SNEGSKA (reference sequence). CDR3 residues: CSASSGRTSYNEQFF. The CDR3, as DNA: TGCAGTGCTAGTTCCGGGAGGACCTCCTACAATGAGCAGTTCTTC.

In this sample, this clone turned up many times. The chain couples TRBV6-5 to TRBJ2-2; TRBD1 agrees at 8 bases. CDR1 and CDR2 (germline): MNHEY, SVGAGI. V lost 7 bases and J lost 3; bases outside the gene matches: 4. There are 14 residues in the CDR3. CDR3 region: CASMTTGDTGELFF. The CDR3 nucleotides are TGTGCCAGCATGACGACAGGGGACACCGGGGAGCTGTTTTTT.

This chain uses TRBV19 with TRBJ1-4, with D possibly TRBD1 on 6 matching bases. Trimming removed 10 bases from V and 8 bases from J, with 20 bases in between. The CDR3 is 14 residues long. Germline V lookup: CDR1 LNHDA, CDR2 SQIVND (reference sequence). The CDR3, as DNA: TGTGCCACCTCCCCGAGACAGGAGGTCGAAAAACTGTTTTTT. This codes for CATSPRQEVEKLFF.

The chain links TRBV18 to TRBJ1-1; D is possibly TRBD1 (6 bases). CDR3 size: 14 residues. The V gene's germline CDR1 is KGHSH and CDR2 LQKENI. V lost 2 bases and J lost 4, with 11 bases in between. CDR3 sequence reads: CASSPGEGVTEAFF. CDR3 in DNA: TGTGCCAGCTCACCAGGTGAGGGGGTCACTGAAGCTTTCTTT.

The chain recombines TRBV27 with TRBJ2-2; 7 bases map to TRBD1. The length of the CDR3 is 15 residues. From germline, CDR1 is MNHEY and CDR2 SMNVEV (reference sequence). V gave up 3 bases and J gave up 3 bases; unmatched junction bases: 4. CDR3 residues: CASSLAGGYTGELFF. In nucleotides, the CDR3 is TGTGCCAGCAGTTTGGCAGGGGGATACACCGGGGAGCTGTTTTTT.

This sequence joins TRBV27 and TRBJ2-2; 7 nucleotides line up with TRBD1. Per germline, CDR1 MNHEY and CDR2 SMNVEV (reference sequence). V lost 6 bases to trimming and J lost 4 bases; unmatched junction nucleotides: 14. This CDR3 is 17 amino acids long. The CDR3 nucleotides read TGTGCCAGCAGCCCCTATCCGACAGGGAGTGCCACCGGGGAGCTGTTTTTT. This translates into CASSPYPTGSATGELFF.

The V gene is TRBV25-1, the J gene TRBJ1-2, with D perhaps matching TRBD1 (6 bases). The germline gives CDR1 MGHDK, CDR2 SYGVNS. The CDR3 spans 13 residues. V was pared by 8 bases and J by 2 bases, with 12 bases between. CDR3 protein: CASALGTNYGYTF. The CDR3 DNA sequence: TGTGCCAGCGCTCTGGGGACAAACTATGGCTACACCTTC.

The chain employs TRBV7-7 and TRBJ2-3; 12 nucleotides align to TRBD2. Germline V gives CDR1 SSHAT, CDR2 FNYEAQ (reference sequence). CDR3 length: 16 residues. With 1 base clipped from V and 1 base from J, the junction kept 0 bases outside the gene matches. In DNA form, the CDR3 reads TGTGCCAGCAGCTTAGGGACTAGCGGGGGCACAGATACGCAGTATTTT. Its translation: CASSLGTSGGTDTQYF.